This T cell receptor beta chain stems from a study of OX40 agonist ivuxolimab in advanced cancers. Across the study: Patients were approximately 80% male with ages roughly 20 to 85, mean approximately 62.

Trimming removed 10 bases at V and 4 bases at J, with 15 bases between. Per germline, CDR1 ENHRY and CDR2 SYGVKD. The CDR3 totals 13 residues. Assay: immunoSEQ multiplex PCR; the TCRdb copy retains only in-frame clones and omits some. Of some 60,000 clones in the sample, around 93% were seen once. The TCR sequence derives from an adult with an advanced solid tumor such as melanoma, head and neck, liver or kidney cancer. The sample in question was CD4+ or CD8+ T cells sorted from blood, obtained in a trial of the OX40 agonist ivuxolimab. The rearrangement links TRBV10-3 to TRBJ2-3; the D gene is possibly TRBD2 (5 bases). This chain's CDR3 is CASVSDSSDTQYF. CDR3 in DNA: TGTGCCAGCGTTAGCGACTCCTCAGATACGCAGTATTTT.